The text below deals with one T cell receptor (beta chain). These data belong to a study of blood T cells in healthy people across ages. For the second PCR, which ran for about 7 to 12 cycles, a sample-barcoded 5' primer and a J-beta primer mix were used. TCRdb passed the 5' RACE reads through MiXCR, listing each CDR3 protein once. Found here are around 990,000 distinct CDR3 sequences, almost 25% of them singletons; the top ten hold about 0.8%. The CDR3 length is 14 residues. Trimming left V 4 bases short and J 7 bases short, with 19 bases between. Germline loops: CDR1 DFQATT, CDR2 SNEGSKA (reference sequence). The same data also contributed to another study, on T cells of mothers and their children. From that study: Thymic selection shapes TCR recombination output in related pairs, and it does so similarly in unrelated pairs.

The clonotype originates from a girl aged 2-9 years in good health. The chain is built from TRBV20-1 and TRBJ1-2; D possibly corresponds to TRBD1 (5 bases). Sample: blood. The CDR3 sequence is CSATQLLVGTGYTF. The CDR3 bases are TGCAGTGCTACCCAGCTTTTAGTCGGGACTGGCTACACCTTC.